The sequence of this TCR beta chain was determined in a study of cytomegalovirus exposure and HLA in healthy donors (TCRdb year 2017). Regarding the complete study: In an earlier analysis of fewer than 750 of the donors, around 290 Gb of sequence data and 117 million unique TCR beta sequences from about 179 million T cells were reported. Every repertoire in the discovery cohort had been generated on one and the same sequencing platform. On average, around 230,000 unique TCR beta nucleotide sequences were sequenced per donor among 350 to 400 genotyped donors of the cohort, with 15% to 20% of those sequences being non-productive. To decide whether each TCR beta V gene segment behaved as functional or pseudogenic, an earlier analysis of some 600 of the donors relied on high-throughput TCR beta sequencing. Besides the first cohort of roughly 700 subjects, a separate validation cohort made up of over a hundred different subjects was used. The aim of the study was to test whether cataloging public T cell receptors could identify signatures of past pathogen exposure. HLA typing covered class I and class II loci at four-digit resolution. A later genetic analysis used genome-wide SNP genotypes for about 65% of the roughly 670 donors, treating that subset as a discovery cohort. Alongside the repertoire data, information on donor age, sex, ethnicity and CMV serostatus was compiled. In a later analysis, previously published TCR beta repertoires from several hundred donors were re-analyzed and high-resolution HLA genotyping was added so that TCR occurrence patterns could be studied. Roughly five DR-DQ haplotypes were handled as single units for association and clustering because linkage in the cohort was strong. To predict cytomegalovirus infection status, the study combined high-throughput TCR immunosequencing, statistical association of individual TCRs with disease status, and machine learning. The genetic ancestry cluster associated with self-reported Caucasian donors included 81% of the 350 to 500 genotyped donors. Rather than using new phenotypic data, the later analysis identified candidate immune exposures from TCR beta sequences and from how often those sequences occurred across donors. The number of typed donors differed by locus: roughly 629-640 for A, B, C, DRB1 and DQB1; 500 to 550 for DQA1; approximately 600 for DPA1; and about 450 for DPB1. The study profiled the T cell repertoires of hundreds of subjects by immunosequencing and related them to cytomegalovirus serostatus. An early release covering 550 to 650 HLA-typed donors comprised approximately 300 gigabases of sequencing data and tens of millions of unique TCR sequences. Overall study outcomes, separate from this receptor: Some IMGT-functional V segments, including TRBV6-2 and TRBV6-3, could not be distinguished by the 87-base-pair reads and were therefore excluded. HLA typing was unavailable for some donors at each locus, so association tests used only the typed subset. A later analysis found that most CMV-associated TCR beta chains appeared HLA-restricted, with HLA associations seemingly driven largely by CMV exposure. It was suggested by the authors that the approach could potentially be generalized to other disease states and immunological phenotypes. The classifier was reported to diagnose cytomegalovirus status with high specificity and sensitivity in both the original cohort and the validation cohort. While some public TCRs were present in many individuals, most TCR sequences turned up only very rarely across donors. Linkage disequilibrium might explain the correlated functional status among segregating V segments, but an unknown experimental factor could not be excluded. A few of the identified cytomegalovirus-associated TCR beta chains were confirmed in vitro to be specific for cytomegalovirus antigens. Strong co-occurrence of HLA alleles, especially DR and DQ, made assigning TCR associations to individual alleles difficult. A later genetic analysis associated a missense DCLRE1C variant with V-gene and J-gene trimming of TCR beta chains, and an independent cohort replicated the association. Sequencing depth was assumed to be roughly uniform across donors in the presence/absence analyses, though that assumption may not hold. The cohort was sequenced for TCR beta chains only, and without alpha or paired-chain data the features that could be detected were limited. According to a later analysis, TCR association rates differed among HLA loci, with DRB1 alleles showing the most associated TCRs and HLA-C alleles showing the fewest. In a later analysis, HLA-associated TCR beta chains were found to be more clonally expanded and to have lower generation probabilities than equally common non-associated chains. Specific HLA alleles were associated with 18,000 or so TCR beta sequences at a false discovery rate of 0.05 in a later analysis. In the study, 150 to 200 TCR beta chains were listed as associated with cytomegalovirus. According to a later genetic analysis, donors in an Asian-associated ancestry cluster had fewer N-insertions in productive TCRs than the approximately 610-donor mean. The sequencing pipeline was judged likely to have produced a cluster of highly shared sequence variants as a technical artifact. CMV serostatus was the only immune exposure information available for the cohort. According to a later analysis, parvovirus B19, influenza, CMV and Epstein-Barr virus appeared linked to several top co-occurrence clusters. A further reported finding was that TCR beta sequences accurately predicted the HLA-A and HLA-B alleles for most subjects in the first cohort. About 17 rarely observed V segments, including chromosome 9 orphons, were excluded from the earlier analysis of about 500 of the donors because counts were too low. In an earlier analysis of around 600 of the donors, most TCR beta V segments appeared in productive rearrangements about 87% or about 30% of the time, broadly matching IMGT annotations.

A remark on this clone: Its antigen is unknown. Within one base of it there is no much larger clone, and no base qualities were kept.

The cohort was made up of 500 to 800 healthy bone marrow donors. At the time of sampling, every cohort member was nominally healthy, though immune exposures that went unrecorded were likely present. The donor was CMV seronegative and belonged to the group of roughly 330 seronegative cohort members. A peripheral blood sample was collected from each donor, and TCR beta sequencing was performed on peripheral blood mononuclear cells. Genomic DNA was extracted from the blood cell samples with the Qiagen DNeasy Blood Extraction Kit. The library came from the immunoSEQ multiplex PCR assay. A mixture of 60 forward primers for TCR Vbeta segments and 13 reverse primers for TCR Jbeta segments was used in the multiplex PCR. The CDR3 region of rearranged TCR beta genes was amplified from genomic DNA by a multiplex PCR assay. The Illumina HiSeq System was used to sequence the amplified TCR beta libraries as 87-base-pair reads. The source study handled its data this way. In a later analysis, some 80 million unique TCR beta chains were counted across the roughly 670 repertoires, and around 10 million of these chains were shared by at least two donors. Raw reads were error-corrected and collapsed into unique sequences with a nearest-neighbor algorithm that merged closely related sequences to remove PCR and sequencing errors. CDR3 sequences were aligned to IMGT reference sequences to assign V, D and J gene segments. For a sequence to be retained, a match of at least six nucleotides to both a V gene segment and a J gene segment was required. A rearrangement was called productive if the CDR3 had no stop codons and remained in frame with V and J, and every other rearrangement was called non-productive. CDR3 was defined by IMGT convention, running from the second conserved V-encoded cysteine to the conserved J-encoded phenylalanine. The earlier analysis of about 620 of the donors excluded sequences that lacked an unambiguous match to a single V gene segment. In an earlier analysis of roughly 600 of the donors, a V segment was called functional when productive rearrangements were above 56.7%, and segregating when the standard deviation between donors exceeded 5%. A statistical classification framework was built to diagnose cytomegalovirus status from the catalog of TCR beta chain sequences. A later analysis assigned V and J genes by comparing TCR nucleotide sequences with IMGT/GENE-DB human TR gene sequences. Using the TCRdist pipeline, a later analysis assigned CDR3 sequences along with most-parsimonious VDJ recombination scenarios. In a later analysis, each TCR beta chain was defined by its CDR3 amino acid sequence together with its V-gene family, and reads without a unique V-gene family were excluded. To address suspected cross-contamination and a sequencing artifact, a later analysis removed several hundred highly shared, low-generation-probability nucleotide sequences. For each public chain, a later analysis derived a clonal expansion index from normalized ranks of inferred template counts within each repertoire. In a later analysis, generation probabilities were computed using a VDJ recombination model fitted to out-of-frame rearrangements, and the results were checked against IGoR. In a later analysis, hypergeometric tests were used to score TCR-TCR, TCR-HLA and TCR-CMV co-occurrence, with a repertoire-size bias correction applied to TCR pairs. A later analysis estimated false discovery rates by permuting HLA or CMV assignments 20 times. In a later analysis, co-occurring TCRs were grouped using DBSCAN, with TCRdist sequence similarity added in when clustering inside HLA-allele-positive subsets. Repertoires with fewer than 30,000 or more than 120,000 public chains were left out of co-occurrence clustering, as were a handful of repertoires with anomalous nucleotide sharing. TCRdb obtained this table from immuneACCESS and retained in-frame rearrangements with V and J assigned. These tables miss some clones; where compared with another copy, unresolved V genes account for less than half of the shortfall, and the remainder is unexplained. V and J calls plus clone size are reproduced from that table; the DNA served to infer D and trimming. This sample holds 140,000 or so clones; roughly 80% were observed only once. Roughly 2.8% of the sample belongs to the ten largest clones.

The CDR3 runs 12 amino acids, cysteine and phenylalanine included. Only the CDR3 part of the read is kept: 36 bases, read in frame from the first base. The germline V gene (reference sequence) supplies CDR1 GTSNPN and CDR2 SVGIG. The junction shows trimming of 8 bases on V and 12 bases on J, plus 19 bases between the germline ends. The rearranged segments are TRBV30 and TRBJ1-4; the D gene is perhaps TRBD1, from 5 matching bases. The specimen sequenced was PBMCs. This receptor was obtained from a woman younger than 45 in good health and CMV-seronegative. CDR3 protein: CAGGEGRGELFF. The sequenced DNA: TGTGCCGGGGGTGAAGGCCGGGGGGAACTGTTTTTT.